Presented here are 7 T cell receptor beta chains from one specimen sequenced in a study of graft-versus-host responses after intestinal transplantation (dated by TCRdb to the early 2020s). Libraries were prepared through the immunoSEQ multiplex PCR assay. TCRdb obtained this table from immuneACCESS and retained in-frame rearrangements with V and J assigned. These tables miss some clones; where compared with another copy, unresolved V genes account for less than half of the shortfall, and the remainder is unexplained. Here the sample has roughly 12,000 clones; approximately 82% occur a single time. Roughly 52% of the sample comes from the top ten. The sample in question was PBMCs, obtained roughly 19 weeks after transplant. The origin of the receptors is a human patient who received an intestinal transplant, so some T cells may come from the graft donor.

The chain uses TRBV19 and TRBJ1-2, with D unclear. The germline V gene encodes CDR1 LNHDA and CDR2 SQIVND (reference sequence). The V gene lost 3 bases and the J gene lost 4 bases, with 6 bases spanning the gap. The CDR3 has 12 residues. This chain's CDR3 is CASSINSYGYTF. The CDR3 DNA sequence: TGTGCCAGTAGTATTAACAGCTATGGCTACACCTTC.

V usage is TRBV11-3 and J usage is TRBJ1-5; TRBD1 matches 9 bases. Germline V gives CDR1 SGHNT, CDR2 YENEEA. This CDR3 comprises 15 residues. Germline trimming cut 4 bases from V and 3 bases from J; bases unmatched to any gene: 4. CDR3: CASSYGDRDNQPQHF. CDR3 DNA: TGTGCCAGCAGCTACGGGGACAGGGACAATCAGCCCCAGCATTTT.

The J gene is TRBJ2-3, the V gene TRBV11-2, with no clear D. This CDR3 has 14 amino acids. V lost 3 bases, J lost 1 base, and 8 bases lay in between. Germline V gives CDR1 SGHAT, CDR2 FQNNGV. CDR3 sequence: CASSFVDGTDTQYF. In DNA form, the CDR3 reads TGTGCCAGCAGCTTTGTCGACGGCACAGATACGCAGTATTTT.

The rearrangement uses TRBV6-5 and TRBJ2-7; D is possibly TRBD1 (6 bases). Germline loops: CDR1 MNHEY, CDR2 SVGAGI. The germline V and J ends were trimmed by 0 bases and 0 bases, with 12 bases remaining between them. CDR3 length equals 16 residues. CDR3 in DNA: TGTGCCAGCAGTTACTCGTACGTGGACAGCTCCTACGAGCAGTACTTC. Amino acids: CASSYSYVDSSYEQYF.

The chain joins TRBV7-3 to TRBJ2-7; 7 bases are a match to TRBD2. The V segment lost 3 bases and the J segment 3 bases; nucleotides outside the gene matches: 5. The CDR3 contains 14 residues. Germline V gene lookup returns CDR1 SGHTA and CDR2 FQGTGA. DNA of the CDR3: TGTGCCAGCAGCTTGAACGGGAGGCTCTACGAGCAGTACTTC. It yields the protein CASSLNGRLYEQYF.

The chain's CDR3 is CASSFQETQYF. The CDR3 coding sequence is TGTGCCAGCAGCTTCCAAGAGACCCAGTACTTC. The gene calls are TRBV7-9 and TRBJ2-5; D gene uncertain. CDR1 and CDR2 from the germline V gene are SEHNR and FQNEAQ (reference sequence). The CDR3 is made up of 11 amino acids. Between the trimmed V and J ends, which lost 3 bases and 1 base, there was a span of 0 bases.

The chain combines TRBV7-2 with TRBJ2-3; D may be TRBD2 (5 bases). V was clipped by 1 base and J by 4 bases, with 9 bases between them. There are 14 residues in the CDR3. CDR1 is SGHTA and CDR2 is FQGNSA in the germline V gene. CDR3 nucleotides: TGTGCCAGCAGCTTAGTGAGGGAATCAGATACGCAGTATTTT. This gives the protein CASSLVRESDTQYF. Full variable domain (remainder filled in from reference TRBV7-2 and TRBJ2-3): GAGVSQSPSNKVTEKGKDVELRCDPISGHTALYWYRQSLGQGLEFLIYFQGNSAPDKSGLPSDRFSAERTGGSVSTLTIQRTQQEDSAVYLCASSLVRESDTQYFGPGTRLTVL.